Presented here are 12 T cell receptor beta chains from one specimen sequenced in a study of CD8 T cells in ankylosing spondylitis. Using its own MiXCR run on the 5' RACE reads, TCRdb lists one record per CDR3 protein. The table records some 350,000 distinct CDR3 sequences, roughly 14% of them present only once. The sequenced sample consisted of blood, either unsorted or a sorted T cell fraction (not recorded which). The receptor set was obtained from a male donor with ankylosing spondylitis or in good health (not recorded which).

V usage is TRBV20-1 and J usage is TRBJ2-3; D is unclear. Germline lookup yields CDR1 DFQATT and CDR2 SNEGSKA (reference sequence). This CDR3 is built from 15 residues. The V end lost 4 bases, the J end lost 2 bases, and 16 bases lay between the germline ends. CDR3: CSAIRPPANTDTQYF. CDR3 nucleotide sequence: TGCAGTGCTATAAGGCCCCCTGCTAACACAGATACGCAGTATTTT.

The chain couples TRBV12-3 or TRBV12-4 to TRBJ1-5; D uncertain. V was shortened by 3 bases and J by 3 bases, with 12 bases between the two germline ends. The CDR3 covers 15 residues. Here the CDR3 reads CASSLGGQVNQPQHF. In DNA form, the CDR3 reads TGTGCCAGCAGTTTGGGAGGCCAAGTCAATCAGCCCCAGCATTTT.

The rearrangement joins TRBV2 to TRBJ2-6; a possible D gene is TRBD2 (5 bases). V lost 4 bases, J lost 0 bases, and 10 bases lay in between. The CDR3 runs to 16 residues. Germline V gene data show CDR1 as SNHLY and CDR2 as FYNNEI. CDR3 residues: CASSAMGASGANVLTF. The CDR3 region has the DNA TGTGCCAGCAGTGCCATGGGAGCCTCTGGGGCCAACGTCCTGACTTTC. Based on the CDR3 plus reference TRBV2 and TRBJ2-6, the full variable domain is EPEVTQTPSHQVTQMGQEVILRCVPISNHLYFYWYRQILGQKVEFLVSFYNNEISEKSEIFDDQFSVERPDGSNFTLKIRSTKLEDSAMYFCASSAMGASGANVLTFGAGSRLTVL.

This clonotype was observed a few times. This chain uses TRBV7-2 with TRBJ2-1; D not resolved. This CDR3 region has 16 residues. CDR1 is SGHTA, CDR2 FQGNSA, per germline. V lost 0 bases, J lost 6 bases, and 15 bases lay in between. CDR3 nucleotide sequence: TGTGCCAGCAGCTTAGCCCCCGGCCCGCCCCCCAATGAGCAGTTCTTC. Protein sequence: CASSLAPGPPPNEQFF. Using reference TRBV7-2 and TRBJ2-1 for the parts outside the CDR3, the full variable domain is GAGVSQSPSNKVTEKGKDVELRCDPISGHTALYWYRQSLGQGLEFLIYFQGNSAPDKSGLPSDRFSAERTGGSVSTLTIQRTQQEDSAVYLCASSLAPGPPPNEQFFGPGTRLTVL.

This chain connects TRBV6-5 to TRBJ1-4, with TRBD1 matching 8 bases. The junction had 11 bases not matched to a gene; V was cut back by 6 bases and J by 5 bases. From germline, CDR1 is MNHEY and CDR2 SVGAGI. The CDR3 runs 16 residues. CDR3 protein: CASSYGQGSQNEKLFF. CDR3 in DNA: TGTGCCAGCAGCTACGGACAGGGATCGCAGAATGAAAAACTGTTTTTT.

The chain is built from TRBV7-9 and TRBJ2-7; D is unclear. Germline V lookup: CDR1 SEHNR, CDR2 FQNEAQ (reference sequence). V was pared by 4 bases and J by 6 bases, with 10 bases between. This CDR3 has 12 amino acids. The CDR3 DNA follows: TGTGCCAGCAGCTCGATTACACGCGAGCAGTACTTC. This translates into CASSSITREQYF.

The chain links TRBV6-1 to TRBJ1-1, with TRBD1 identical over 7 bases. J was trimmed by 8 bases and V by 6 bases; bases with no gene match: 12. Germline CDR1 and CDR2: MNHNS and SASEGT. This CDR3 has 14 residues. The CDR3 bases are TGTGCCAGCAGCCTACAGGGGCAACCCGCCGAAGCTTTCTTT. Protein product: CASSLQGQPAEAFF.

The DNA of the CDR3 is TGTGCCAGCAGTCGACAGGGGCCCACTGAAGCTTTCTTT. Protein sequence: CASSRQGPTEAFF. The rearrangement joins TRBV12-3 or TRBV12-4 to TRBJ1-1; 8 nucleotides align to TRBD1. The CDR3 consists of 13 residues. The trim removed 5 bases at V and 4 bases at J, leaving 3 bases unmatched.

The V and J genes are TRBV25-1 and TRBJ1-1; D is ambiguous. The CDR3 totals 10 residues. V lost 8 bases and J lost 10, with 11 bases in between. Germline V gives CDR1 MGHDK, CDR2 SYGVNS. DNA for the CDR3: TGTGCCAGCGGGCACGGAGGAGCTTTCTTT. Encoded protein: CASGHGGAFF.

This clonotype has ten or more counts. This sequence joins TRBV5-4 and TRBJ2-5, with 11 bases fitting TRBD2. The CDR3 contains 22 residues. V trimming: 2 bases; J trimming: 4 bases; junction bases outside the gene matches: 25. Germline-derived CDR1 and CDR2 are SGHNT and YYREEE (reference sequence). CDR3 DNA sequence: TGTGCCAGCAGCTTCGTCAACTTCGGCCTAGCGGGGGGAATAGGGAGAAGAGAGACCCAGTACTTC. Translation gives CASSFVNFGLAGGIGRRETQYF.

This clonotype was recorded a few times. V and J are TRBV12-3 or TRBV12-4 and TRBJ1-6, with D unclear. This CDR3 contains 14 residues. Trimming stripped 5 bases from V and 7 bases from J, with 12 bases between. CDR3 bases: TGTGCCAGCAGTATCAGGACCGAGAATTCACCCCTCCACTTT. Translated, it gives CASSIRTENSPLHF.

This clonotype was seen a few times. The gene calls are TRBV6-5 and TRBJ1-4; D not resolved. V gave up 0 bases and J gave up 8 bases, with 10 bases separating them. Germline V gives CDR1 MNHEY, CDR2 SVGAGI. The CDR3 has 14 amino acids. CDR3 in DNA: TGTGCCAGCAGTTACTCCGGGTTGGACGAAAAACTGTTTTTT. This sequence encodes CASSYSGLDEKLFF.